This T cell receptor beta chain is from a study of patients and donors after allogeneic stem cell transplantation. From the RT-PCR reads, TCRdb called clonotypes with MiXCR, one entry per CDR3 protein. The table has over 1,500 distinct CDR3 sequences, around a quarter seen once. The length of the CDR3 is 13 residues. V lost 5 bases and J 6 bases, leaving 11 bases between the germline ends. Germline assignment: CDR1 SGHTA and CDR2 FQGTGA. This sequence joins TRBV7-3 and TRBJ2-1; D not certain. This sequence originates from a human donor who was either an allogeneic HSCT recipient or a stem cell or donor lymphocyte infusion donor (not recorded which). It is not recorded whose cells these are; they may come from a transplant donor. The sequencing sample was made of blood, either unsorted or a sorted T cell fraction (not recorded which). CDR3 coding DNA: TGTGCCAGCAGCATCGACCTGACCAATGAGCAGTTCTTC. Its protein is CASSIDLTNEQFF.